One and the same sample provided the 20 T cell receptor beta chains below, sequenced in a study of blood T cells in healthy people across ages. A second roughly 6 to 11 cycle PCR used barcoded and J-beta primers. TCRdb independently ran MiXCR on the 5' RACE reads; one entry per CDR3 protein. The repertoire includes about 640,000 distinct CDR3 sequences, 45% to 65% of them detected once, and 35% to 40% sits in the top ten. Sample: blood. The source of these receptors is a man aged 60 to 75 in good health.

This clonotype was detected a few times. This chain connects TRBV2 to TRBJ2-7; D remains unclear. The germline V and J ends were trimmed by 2 bases and 3 bases, with 5 bases remaining between them. The CDR3 sequence is 12 residues long. Germline lookup yields CDR1 SNHLY and CDR2 FYNNEI. The CDR3 protein is CASSEISYEQYF. CDR3 nucleotide sequence: TGTGCCAGCAGTGAAATTAGCTACGAGCAGTACTTC.

V and J are TRBV20-1 and TRBJ2-1, with TRBD2 matching 8 bases. V lost 5 bases, J lost 3 bases, and 3 bases stayed unmatched. CDR3 length: 13 residues. Germline CDR1 is DFQATT and CDR2 is SNEGSKA (reference sequence). CDR3 sequence reads: CSARAGGYNEQFF. CDR3 coding DNA: TGCAGTGCTCGCGCGGGGGGCTACAATGAGCAGTTCTTC.

V and J are TRBV7-2 and TRBJ1-4; D gene ambiguous. Trimming cost V 5 bases and J 8 bases, with 12 bases left between them. This CDR3 is built from 13 residues. Germline CDR1 reads SGHTA; CDR2 reads FQGNSA. The CDR3 here is CASSAGPREKLFF. DNA for the CDR3: TGTGCCAGCAGCGCCGGGCCAAGGGAAAAACTGTTTTTT.

This clonotype was detected only a few times. This chain uses TRBV6-1 with TRBJ2-3; D remains unclear. Per germline, CDR1 MNHNS and CDR2 SASEGT. Trimming left V 8 bases short and J 1 base short, with 13 bases between. This CDR3 is 14 amino acids long. The CDR3 here is CASLYQSGTDTQYF. CDR3 in DNA: TGTGCCAGCTTATACCAGAGCGGCACAGATACGCAGTATTTT.

V is TRBV6-6 and J is TRBJ2-3, with 7 bases aligning to TRBD1. The CDR3 has 14 amino acids. J lost 5 bases, V lost 6 bases, and 8 bases had no gene match. Per germline, CDR1 MNHNY and CDR2 SVGAGI (reference sequence). CDR3 sequence reads: CASRSGRDRDTQYF. The DNA for the CDR3 is TGTGCCAGCAGGTCTGGCAGGGACAGAGATACGCAGTATTTT.

V gene TRBV7-9 combines with J gene TRBJ2-5; D is possibly TRBD1 (6 bases). The CDR3 consists of 14 residues. Germline V CDR1 and CDR2: SEHNR, FQNEAQ (reference sequence). The V end lost 4 bases, the J end lost 4 bases, and 13 bases lay between the germline ends. The CDR3: CASSSYRDVETQYF. The CDR3 DNA sequence: TGTGCCAGCAGCTCATACAGGGACGTAGAGACCCAGTACTTC.

The chain combines TRBV6-6 with TRBJ2-7, with 10 bases identical to TRBD2. V lost 0 bases, J lost 7 bases, and 12 bases stayed unmatched. The CDR3 consists of 17 residues. Germline CDR1 reads MNHNY; CDR2 reads SVGAGI (reference sequence). CDR3: CASSYSSLAGATNEQYF. In nucleotides, the CDR3 is TGTGCCAGCAGTTACTCATCCCTAGCGGGGGCCACAAATGAGCAGTACTTC.

The chain recombines TRBV7-2 with TRBJ2-7; D remains unclear. V was clipped by 4 bases and J by 7 bases, with 14 bases between them. CDR1 SGHTA and CDR2 FQGNSA come from the germline V gene. The CDR3 runs 13 residues. The CDR3 DNA reads TGTGCCAGCAGCTCTAGTACGGTCTGGGAGCAGTACTTC. Amino acids: CASSSSTVWEQYF.

The CDR3 bases are TGTGCCAGCAGTTTTGGAATCCTCAACGGGGCCACAGATACGCAGTATTTT. Its protein product is CASSFGILNGATDTQYF. The J gene is TRBJ2-3, the V gene TRBV27; perhaps D is TRBD1 or TRBD2 (5 bases each). The germline V and J ends were trimmed by 3 bases and 2 bases, with 18 bases remaining between them. The CDR3 runs to 17 residues. In germline, CDR1 is MNHEY, CDR2 SMNVEV (reference sequence).

There are a few counts of this clonotype. The chain is built from TRBV10-2 and TRBJ2-5; D is possibly TRBD1 or TRBD2 (5 bases each). CDR3 size: 13 residues. Trimming pared 0 bases from V and 5 bases from J, leaving 7 bases between. Per the germline V gene, CDR1 is WSHSY and CDR2 is SAAADI. The chain's CDR3 is CASSESWGETQYF. The DNA for the CDR3 is TGCGCCAGCAGTGAGTCTTGGGGGGAGACCCAGTACTTC.

In its sample, this clonotype was seen a few times. Germline and junction disagree at one end, which may indicate a read error. The chain couples TRBV6-1 to TRBJ2-1; D may correspond to TRBD1 or TRBD2 (5 bases each). The CDR3 contains 14 residues. Germline CDR1 and CDR2: MNHNS and SASEGT. The CDR3 region is CASTEGTRSNEQFF. The CDR3 DNA follows: TGTGCCAGCACTGAAGGGACCAGAAGCAATGAGCAGTTCTTC.

The V call is TRBV5-4, the J call TRBJ2-6, with D unclear. Germline loops: CDR1 SGHNT, CDR2 YYREEE (reference sequence). Trimming pared 7 bases from V and 0 bases from J, leaving 11 bases between. The CDR3 is made up of 15 amino acids. This CDR3 reads CASASEPSGANVLTF. CDR3 nucleotides: TGTGCCAGCGCTTCGGAGCCCTCTGGGGCCAACGTCCTGACTTTC.

The V gene is TRBV4-2, the J gene TRBJ1-2, with TRBD1 as a possible D gene (5 bases). Germline CDR1 reads LGHNA; CDR2 reads YNFKEQ. The CDR3 contains 15 residues. Trimming took 0 bases from V and 4 from J, leaving 12 bases between them. The CDR3 region is CASSQEVPGSYGYTF. DNA of the CDR3: TGTGCCAGCAGCCAAGAAGTTCCAGGGTCCTATGGCTACACCTTC.

The J gene is TRBJ2-7, the V gene TRBV29-1, with TRBD1 matching 7 bases. The germline gives CDR1 SQVTM, CDR2 ANQGSEA. The CDR3 is 12 residues long. J was trimmed by 5 bases and V by 7 bases; bases with no gene match: 8. The CDR3 sequence is CSGQGLADEQYF. The CDR3 coding sequence is TGCAGCGGACAGGGTTTAGCCGACGAGCAGTACTTC.

This clonotype was recorded a few times. The CDR3 DNA sequence: TGTGCCAGCAGTTACTCGAGTGTCCGTATTAATTCACCCCTCCACTTT. This encodes CASSYSSVRINSPLHF. The chain couples TRBV6-5 to TRBJ1-6; no firm D call. V lost 0 bases and J lost 6, with 12 bases in between. CDR3 length: 16 residues. Germline V gene sequence: CDR1 MNHEY, CDR2 SVGAGI.

The CDR3 is CASRAGPADQPQHF. CDR3 DNA sequence: TGCGCCAGCAGGGCAGGCCCCGCGGATCAGCCCCAGCATTTT. The genes are TRBV10-2 and TRBJ1-5; D remains ambiguous. Germline CDR1 and CDR2: WSHSY and SAAADI. V shed 6 bases and J shed 5 bases, with 14 bases lying between them. This CDR3 has 14 amino acids.

The V call is TRBV7-9, the J call TRBJ2-5, with 9 bases that match TRBD1. Trimming removed 5 bases from V and 5 bases from J; junction bases left unmatched: 9. The CDR3 consists of 15 residues. The germline gives CDR1 SEHNR, CDR2 FQNEAQ (reference sequence). CDR3 DNA sequence: TGTGCCAGCAGCGGTCCGGGACAGGGTCGGGAGACCCAGTACTTC. This encodes CASSGPGQGRETQYF.

The CDR3 spells CASSYSVGLAGPQETQYF. CDR3 DNA sequence: TGTGCCAGCAGTTACTCGGTCGGGCTAGCGGGTCCTCAAGAGACCCAGTACTTC. The rearrangement uses TRBV6-2 or TRBV6-3 and TRBJ2-5; the match to TRBD2 covers 8 bases. J was trimmed by 2 bases and V by 0 bases; bases with no gene match: 11. The CDR3 is made up of 18 amino acids. CDR1 and CDR2 from the germline V gene are MNHEY and SVGEGT.

J is TRBJ2-3 and V is TRBV9; the match to TRBD2 covers 8 bases. Losses at the gene ends were 3 bases for V and 0 bases for J; bases not matched to a gene: 15. This CDR3 comprises 19 residues. The V gene's germline CDR1 is SGDLS and CDR2 YYNGEE. The CDR3 bases are TGTGCCAGCAGCGAGGAGGGGGGGCATAGCGGGACTAGCACAGATACGCAGTATTTT. Residues: CASSEEGGHSGTSTDTQYF.

The CDR3 protein is CAISDDSVSGANVLTF. The CDR3 nucleotides are TGTGCCATCAGTGATGACAGCGTCTCTGGGGCCAACGTCCTGACTTTC. The chain links TRBV10-3 to TRBJ2-6; weak D call: TRBD1 (5 bases). The ends were cut back, 3 bases at V and 0 bases at J, with 9 bases in the middle. From germline, CDR1 is ENHRY and CDR2 SYGVKD. There are 16 residues in the CDR3.